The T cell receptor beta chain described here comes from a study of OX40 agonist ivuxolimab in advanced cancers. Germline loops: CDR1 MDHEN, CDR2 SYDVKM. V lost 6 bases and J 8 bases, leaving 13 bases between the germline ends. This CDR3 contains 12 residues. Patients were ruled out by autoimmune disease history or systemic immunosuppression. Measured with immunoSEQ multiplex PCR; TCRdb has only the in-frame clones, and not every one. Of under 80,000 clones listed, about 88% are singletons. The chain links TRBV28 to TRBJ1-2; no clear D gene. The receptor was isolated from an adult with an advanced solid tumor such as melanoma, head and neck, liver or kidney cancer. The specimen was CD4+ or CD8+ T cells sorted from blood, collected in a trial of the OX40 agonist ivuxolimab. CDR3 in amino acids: CASSPSAWGYTF. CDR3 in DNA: TGTGCCAGCAGCCCCTCGGCCTGGGGCTACACCTTC.